A single sample gave rise to the 18 T cell receptor beta chains below, sequenced in a study of naive and memory T cell subsets. An equimolar mix of two oligonucleotides served as the beta constant-region primer for TRBC1 and TRBC2. TCRdb reprocessed the UMI-ligation and nested PCR reads with MiXCR, giving one entry per CDR3 protein. The sample holds around 40,000 distinct CDR3 sequences, 10% to 15% seen once. Material for sequencing was effector memory CD4+ T cells from blood. Subset indicated: effector memory, CD45RA- CD27-. The origin of the receptors is a human donor in good health.

This clonotype was seen repeatedly, ten times or more. Here the CDR3 DNA reads TGCAGTGCTGCAATAACAGGGGCTTTTAGCAATCAGCCCCAGCATTTT. This translates into CSAAITGAFSNQPQHF. The V and J genes are TRBV20-1 and TRBJ1-5, with 7 bases lining up with TRBD1. There are 16 residues in the CDR3. Per the germline V gene, CDR1 is DFQATT and CDR2 is SNEGSKA (reference sequence). The trim removed 5 bases at V and 0 bases at J, leaving 10 bases unmatched.

The V and J genes are TRBV9 and TRBJ2-3, with D possibly being TRBD1 or TRBD2 (5 bases each). With 4 bases removed from V and 5 bases from J, the gap between germline ends came to 23 bases. Germline lookup yields CDR1 SGDLS and CDR2 YYNGEE. This CDR3 is built from 17 residues. This CDR3 reads CASSPRDRRDFVDTQYF. The CDR3 DNA reads as TGTGCCAGCAGCCCCCGGGACCGACGTGACTTTGTAGATACGCAGTATTTT.

In this sample, this clonotype turned up many times. The V call is TRBV4-2, the J call TRBJ2-3; 9 nucleotides line up with TRBD2. Germline V gene sequence: CDR1 LGHNA, CDR2 YNFKEQ. The CDR3 is 15 residues long. V shed 1 base and J 4 bases; nucleotides not matched to a gene: 3. Written as DNA, the CDR3 is TGTGCCAGCAGCCAAGTAGCGGGAGTGGCAGATACGCAGTATTTT. Its protein product is CASSQVAGVADTQYF.

This clonotype is a singleton in its sample. The V gene is TRBV28, the J gene TRBJ1-6, with D perhaps TRBD1 (6 bases). Germline CDR1 and CDR2: MDHEN and SYDVKM. V gave up 10 bases and J gave up 6 bases, with 13 bases separating them. The length of the CDR3 is 13 residues. Here the CDR3 reads CANRGGGNSPLHF. CDR3 bases: TGTGCCAACCGGGGAGGGGGTAATTCACCCCTCCACTTT.

J is TRBJ2-1 and V is TRBV15; D remains ambiguous. The V gene lost 0 bases and the J gene lost 5 bases, with 14 bases spanning the gap. Looked up from germline, CDR1 is LNHNV and CDR2 is YYDKDF (reference sequence). There are 16 residues in the CDR3. CDR3: CATSRDTGAMDNEQFF. DNA for the CDR3: TGTGCCACCAGCAGAGATACGGGTGCCATGGACAATGAGCAGTTCTTC.

This clonotype showed up just a few times. The chain uses TRBV7-2 and TRBJ2-3; 12 bases agree with TRBD2. J gave up 6 bases and V 5 bases, and 9 bases lay outside the gene matches. The length of the CDR3 is 16 residues. The germline gives CDR1 SGHTA, CDR2 FQGNSA. The CDR3 coding sequence is TGTGCCAGCAGCCCGACTAGCGGGAGTGTGGTGGATACGCAGTATTTT. This encodes CASSPTSGSVVDTQYF.

This clonotype was counted ten times or more. The chain employs TRBV24-1 and TRBJ2-2, with D possibly being TRBD1 or TRBD2 (6 bases each). The germline gives CDR1 KGHDR, CDR2 SFDVKD. V was pared by 6 bases and J by 6 bases, with 19 bases between. The CDR3 loop spans 16 amino acids. For the CDR3, the DNA is TGTGCCACCAGTCGAGCCGGGGGCGCGAGCGCCGGGGAGCTGTTTTTT. This codes for CATSRAGGASAGELFF.

The chain links TRBV6-5 to TRBJ2-1; D unresolved. The ends were cut back, 6 bases at V and 12 bases at J, with 36 bases in the middle. This CDR3 is 19 amino acids long. Looked up from germline, CDR1 is MNHEY and CDR2 is SVGAGI. The CDR3 sequence is CASSPKGMSGQVRVHAQFF. The CDR3 DNA sequence: TGTGCCAGCAGCCCCAAGGGTATGTCGGGCCAAGTCCGGGTCCACGCGCAGTTCTTC.

This rearrangement joins TRBV10-3 to TRBJ2-7; D is perhaps TRBD1 (6 bases). The CDR3 has 12 amino acids. V lost 10 bases and J lost 0, with 10 bases in between. CDR1 is ENHRY and CDR2 is SYGVKD in the germline V gene. The CDR3 region is CATQGFSYEQYF. The CDR3 region has the DNA TGTGCCACACAGGGATTCTCCTACGAGCAGTACTTC.

This clonotype came up a few times. V is TRBV3-1 and J is TRBJ2-4; no clear D. The V gene lost 2 bases and the J gene lost 0 bases, with 8 bases spanning the gap. This CDR3 contains 15 residues. Germline V gene lookup returns CDR1 LGHDT and CDR2 YNNKEL (reference sequence). The CDR3 nucleotides are TGTGCCAGCAGCCAATGGGGTGTAGCCAAAAACATTCAGTACTTC. Its translation is CASSQWGVAKNIQYF.

This clonotype was counted ten times or more. The chain combines TRBV24-1 with TRBJ1-4; D is ambiguous. V was pared by 2 bases and J by 7 bases, with 13 bases between. CDR3 size: 15 residues. CDR1 is KGHDR and CDR2 is SFDVKD in the germline V gene. CDR3 loop: CATSDSSGNLEKLFF. DNA for the CDR3: TGTGCCACCAGTGATTCATCGGGGAATCTTGAAAAACTGTTTTTT.

This clonotype was seen a few times. In DNA, the CDR3 is TGTGCCAGCACCCTTGGGGCGGGAGGGGGCACAGATACGCAGTATTTT. It codes for CASTLGAGGGTDTQYF. The chain has TRBV12-3 or TRBV12-4 and TRBJ2-3, with 9 bases that match TRBD2. CDR3 length: 16 residues. V trimming: 7 bases; J trimming: 1 base; junction bases outside the gene matches: 9.

This clonotype was seen repeatedly, ten times or more. This chain connects TRBV29-1 to TRBJ2-7, with unresolved D. CDR1 SQVTM and CDR2 ANQGSEA come from the germline V gene. V gave up 4 bases and J gave up 0 bases, with 13 bases separating them. This CDR3 comprises 14 residues. The chain's CDR3 is CSVAPFDSSYEQYF. CDR3 nucleotides: TGCAGCGTTGCTCCTTTCGATAGCTCCTACGAGCAGTACTTC.

The chain is built from TRBV25-1 and TRBJ1-2; D remains unclear. Germline V gives CDR1 MGHDK, CDR2 SYGVNS. Between the trimmed V and J ends, which lost 3 bases and 2 bases, there was a span of 13 bases. CDR3 length equals 15 residues. This chain's CDR3 is CASSENRRGNYGYTF. The CDR3 DNA sequence: TGTGCCAGCAGTGAGAACCGTAGAGGGAACTATGGCTACACCTTC.

There are a few counts of this clonotype. The V call is TRBV29-1, the J call TRBJ2-5; no firm D call. Germline V CDR1 and CDR2: SQVTM, ANQGSEA. The V and J ends lost 3 bases and 5 bases respectively, with 7 bases between them. CDR3 length: 11 residues. CDR3 nucleotides: TGCAGCGTTGAGAGTGGGGAGACCCAGTACTTC. It translates to CSVESGETQYF.

The V and J genes are TRBV20-1 and TRBJ2-5; 8 positions agree with TRBD1. After removal of 0 bases from V and 4 bases from J, the junction contained 7 bases not matched to a gene. Germline lookup yields CDR1 DFQATT and CDR2 SNEGSKA (reference sequence). This CDR3 is 15 amino acids long. DNA of the CDR3: TGCAGTGCTAGAGACAGGATGGGGACAGGAGAGACCCAGTACTTC. It translates to CSARDRMGTGETQYF.

This clonotype turned up a few times. The CDR3 coding sequence is TGCAGCGCAATGGGACTAGCGGGAGGTACAGATACGCAGTATTTT. Its protein is CSAMGLAGGTDTQYF. The gene calls are TRBV29-1 and TRBJ2-3; 15 bases are a match to TRBD2. Germline values: CDR1 SQVTM, CDR2 ANQGSEA. This CDR3 is built from 15 residues. Germline trimming cut 7 bases from V and 3 bases from J; bases unmatched to any gene: 5.

The chain employs TRBV6-2 or TRBV6-3 and TRBJ2-2, with 8 positions matching TRBD2. Looked up from germline, CDR1 is MNHEY and CDR2 is SVGEGT. Losses at the gene ends were 2 bases for V and 6 bases for J; bases not matched to a gene: 8. There are 16 residues in the CDR3. DNA for the CDR3: TGTGCCAGCAGTTACCAAGCGGGAGTCTTCGCCGGGGAGCTGTTTTTT. Translation gives CASSYQAGVFAGELFF.